This TCR beta chain was obtained from a study of T cells in Graves' hyperthyroidism and ophthalmopathy (dated by TCRdb to about 2019). For context, the study as a whole: Peripheral blood samples were taken at initial diagnosis, before any treatment was given. To identify distinguishing TCR V-J signatures, a discovery cohort of 100 patients was used, comprising approximately 40 with Graves' ophthalmopathy and 57 with stable Graves' hyperthyroidism. An independent validation cohort of under 20 hyperthyroidism patients and approximately 17 patients who later progressed to ophthalmopathy tested prospective prediction of ophthalmopathy. The roughly 94 discovery patients were randomly split 7:3 into training and test sets. The study also compared thyroid tissue and blood T-cell repertoires from about six Graves' hyperthyroidism patients. Following sampling, methimazole starting at 30 mg daily was given to hyperthyroidism patients, and high-dose intravenous methylprednisolone was given to ophthalmopathy patients. According to the paper, TCR Vbeta CDR3 sequencing was carried out on around 140 peripheral blood samples, which came from about 45 ophthalmopathy, about 75 hyperthyroidism and roughly 17 progressor patients. On the study overall, not on this receptor specifically: No statistical method was used to set the sample size in advance, and investigators knew the group allocation. In validation, the model predicted progression to ophthalmopathy with approximately 71% sensitivity and about 73% specificity, a median of 6.5 months before onset. Most expanded thyroid clonotypes (frequency above 0.001) were also detected in blood, suggesting blood repertoires may reflect thyroid immune responses. Ophthalmopathy was separated from stable hyperthyroidism by a 13 V-J signature model, with approximately 89% sensitivity and approximately 81% specificity obtained in cross-validation and 80%/75% obtained in testing.

A patient counted as having stable Graves' hyperthyroidism if no progression to ophthalmopathy occurred over 18 months of follow-up. The hyperthyroidism patients were between 18 and 65 years old and newly diagnosed, with a disease duration of less than 2 months. Patients with uncontrolled infections, other autoimmune diseases, pregnancy or lactation were excluded. Diagnoses were established on the basis of clinical symptoms, serum thyroxine and TRAb, thyroid ultrasound, and orbital computed tomography. Ficoll-Paque density gradient centrifugation was used to isolate PBMCs from around 10 ml of fresh peripheral blood. Total RNA was extracted using Trizol reagent, and RNA quality was assessed on an Agilent 2100 Bioanalyzer. Deletion took 0 bases off V and 0 bases off J, with a span of 17 bases between the germline ends. The cysteine opens and the phenylalanine closes a CDR3 of 18 amino acids. Of the read, only the CDR3 DNA is kept; its 54 bases are in frame from base 1. CDR1 and CDR2, looked up from the germline V gene, are SGDLS and YYNGEE.

The TCR beta CDR3 regions were amplified from the RNA transcripts. For the first round of RT-PCR on the TCR CDR3, the HTBI primer set was used together with the Qiagen OneStep RT-PCR kit. A second multiplex PCR round built the libraries, followed by size selection and purification. Sequencing of the libraries was done on an Illumina HiSeq2000 using paired-end 100 bp reads. From the authors' description of their analysis: Raw data were processed with SOAPnuke, discarding reads with adapters, uncalled bases, mean Phred below 15, or no exact constant-primer or identifier match. COPE v1.2.5 was used to merge high-quality paired reads, and clonotypes were defined as unique nucleotide sequences. MiTCR v1.1 was used to align the clonotypes against IMGT TRBV, TRBD and TRBJ reference segments. The analysis included only V-J combinations with a frequency above 0.0001, which together covered over 98% of the repertoires. The TCS score was defined as F50 (clonal expansion) divided by E x V (chaos), with BLOSUM62-based TCRdist calculated between CDR3 peptides within each V-J. Welch's t-statistics and random forest reduced fewer than 550 V-J features to 13, which were used in a naive Bayes classifier (R e1071). The raw public data were reprocessed by TCRdb itself: fastp quality trimming at Q25, MiXCR clonotype calling, in-frame beta chains only. Merged by CDR3 protein, the rows form single entries marked with the most common genes and DNA. None of the V and J calls come from the authors' own analysis; TCRdb made them. Counted in this sample were about 560,000 distinct CDR3 sequences; 12% to 15% of them appeared once. In total, the top ten clones hold around 13% of the sample.

Regarding this clonotype: This clone's antigen is unknown. No clone much larger than this one lies a single base away; base qualities are absent.

The V gene is TRBV9 and the J gene is TRBJ2-3, with no confidently assigned D gene. Sequencing was carried out using blood. The receptor was derived from a woman aged 40 to 55 with Graves' hyperthyroidism. CDR3 loop: CASSVEGWGTSSTDTQYF. In nucleotides, the sequence is TGTGCCAGCAGCGTAGAAGGATGGGGTACATCTAGCACAGATACGCAGTATTTT.